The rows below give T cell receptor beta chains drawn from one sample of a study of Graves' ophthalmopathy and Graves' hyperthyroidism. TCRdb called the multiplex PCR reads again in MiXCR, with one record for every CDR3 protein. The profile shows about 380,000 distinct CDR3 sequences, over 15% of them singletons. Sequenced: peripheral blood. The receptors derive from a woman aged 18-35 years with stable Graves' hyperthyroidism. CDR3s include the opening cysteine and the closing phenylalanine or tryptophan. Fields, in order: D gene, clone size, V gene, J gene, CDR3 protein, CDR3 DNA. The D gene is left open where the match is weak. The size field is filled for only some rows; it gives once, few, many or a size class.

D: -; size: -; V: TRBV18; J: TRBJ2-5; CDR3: CASSPAGDQETQYF; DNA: TGTGCCAGCTCACCCGCCGGGGACCAAGAGACCCAGTACTTC
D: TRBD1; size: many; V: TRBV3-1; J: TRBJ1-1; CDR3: CASSPQGAKYTEAFF; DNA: TGTGCCAGCAGCCCTCAGGGGGCTAAATACACTGAAGCTTTCTTT
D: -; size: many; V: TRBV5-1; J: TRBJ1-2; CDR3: CASTPGRSYGYTF; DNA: TGCGCCAGCACCCCCGGCAGGAGCTATGGCTACACCTTC
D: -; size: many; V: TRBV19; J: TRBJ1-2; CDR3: CASSMVGVKFELDGYTF; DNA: TGTGCCAGTAGTATGGTAGGGGTCAAGTTCGAGTTGGATGGCTACACCTTC
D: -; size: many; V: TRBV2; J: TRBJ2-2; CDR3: CASSIPGELFF; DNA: TGTGCCAGCAGCATACCCGGGGAGCTGTTTTTT
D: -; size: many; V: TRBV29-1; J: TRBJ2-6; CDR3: CSVGRGSGANVLTF; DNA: TGCAGCGTTGGGCGGGGCTCTGGGGCCAACGTCCTGACTTTC
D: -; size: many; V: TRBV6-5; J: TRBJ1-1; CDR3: CASSRGAGTEAFF; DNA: TGTGCCAGCAGTCGAGGGGCGGGTACTGAAGCTTTCTTT
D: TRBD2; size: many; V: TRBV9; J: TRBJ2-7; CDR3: CASSVGVAGVYEQYF; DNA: TGTGCCAGCAGCGTAGGGGTCGCGGGGGTCTACGAGCAGTACTTC
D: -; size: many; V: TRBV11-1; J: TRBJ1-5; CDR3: CASSPWDSGNQPQHF; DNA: TGTGCCAGCAGCCCGTGGGACTCGGGCAATCAGCCCCAGCATTTT
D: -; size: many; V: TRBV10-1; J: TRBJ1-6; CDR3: CASIQLRNSPLHF; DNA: TGCGCCAGCATTCAGTTGAGGAATTCACCCCTCCACTTT
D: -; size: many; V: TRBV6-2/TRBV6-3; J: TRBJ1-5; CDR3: CASSYPSNQPQHF; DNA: TGTGCCAGCAGTTACCCCAGCAATCAGCCCCAGCATTTT
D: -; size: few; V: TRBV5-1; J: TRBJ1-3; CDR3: CASSSRLGGNTIYF; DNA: TGCGCCAGCAGCTCCAGGCTAGGTGGAAACACCATATATTTT
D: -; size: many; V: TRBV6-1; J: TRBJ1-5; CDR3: CASSGGGVAYPGNQPQHF; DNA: TGTGCCAGCAGTGGGGGGGGGGTCGCCTATCCGGGCAATCAGCCCCAGCATTTT
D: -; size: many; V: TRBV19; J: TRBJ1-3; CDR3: CASTKQPSGNTIYF; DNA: TGTGCCAGTACCAAACAGCCCTCTGGAAACACCATATATTTT
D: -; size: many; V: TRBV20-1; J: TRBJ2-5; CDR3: CSASVGGLETQYF; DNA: TGCAGTGCTAGTGTTGGGGGGTTGGAGACCCAGTACTTC
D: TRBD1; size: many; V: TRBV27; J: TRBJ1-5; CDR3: CASSSGGYRGNQPQHF; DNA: TGTGCCAGCAGTTCAGGGGGGTATAGGGGGAATCAGCCCCAGCATTTT
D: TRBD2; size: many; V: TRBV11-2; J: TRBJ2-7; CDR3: CASSLVLAGDHRGSEQYF; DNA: TGTGCCAGCAGCTTAGTCCTAGCGGGAGATCACCGCGGGAGCGAGCAGTACTTC
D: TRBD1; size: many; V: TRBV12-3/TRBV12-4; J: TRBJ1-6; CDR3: CASRRTGSNSPLHF; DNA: TGTGCCAGCAGGAGGACAGGGTCCAATTCACCCCTCCACTTT
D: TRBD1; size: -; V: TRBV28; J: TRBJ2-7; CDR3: CASTPGDRVYEQYF; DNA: TGTGCCAGCACCCCCGGGGACAGGGTCTACGAGCAGTACTTC
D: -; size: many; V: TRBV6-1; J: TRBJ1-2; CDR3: CASSRSVNYGYTF; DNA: TGTGCCAGCAGCAGATCAGTGAACTATGGCTACACCTTC
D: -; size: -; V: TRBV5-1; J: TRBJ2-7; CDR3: CASSLGGTQTYEQYF; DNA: TGCGCCAGCAGCTTGGGGGGGACACAAACCTACGAGCAGTACTTC
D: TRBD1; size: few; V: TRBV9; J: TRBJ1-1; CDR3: CASSVGTGVTEAFF; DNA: TGTGCCAGCAGCGTCGGGACAGGCGTCACTGAAGCTTTCTTT
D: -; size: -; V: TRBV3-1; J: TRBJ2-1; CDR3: CASSQGDGSYNEQFF; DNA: TGTGCCAGCAGCCAAGGAGACGGATCCTACAATGAGCAGTTCTTC
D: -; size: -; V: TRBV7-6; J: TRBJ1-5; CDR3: CASSLAGEQPQHF; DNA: TGTGCCAGCAGCTTGGCAGGGGAACAGCCCCAGCATTTT
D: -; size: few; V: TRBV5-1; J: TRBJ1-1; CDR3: CASSLGTGTMNTEAFF; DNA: TGCGCCAGCAGCTTGGGAACAGGAACTATGAACACTGAAGCTTTCTTT
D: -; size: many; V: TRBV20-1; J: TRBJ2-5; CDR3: CSARDERGGGETQYF; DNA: TGCAGTGCTAGAGATGAAAGGGGGGGGGGAGAGACCCAGTACTTC
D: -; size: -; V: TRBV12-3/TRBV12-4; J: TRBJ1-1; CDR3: CASIPPGHPMNTEAFF; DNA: TGTGCCAGCATTCCGCCGGGACATCCCATGAACACTGAAGCTTTCTTT
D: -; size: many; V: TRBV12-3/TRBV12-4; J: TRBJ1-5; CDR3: CASSSGTPNSNQPQHF; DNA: TGTGCCAGCAGTTCCGGGACCCCGAACAGCAATCAGCCCCAGCATTTT
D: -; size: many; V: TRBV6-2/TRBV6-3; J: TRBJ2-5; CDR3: CASSQRLQETQYF; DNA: TGTGCCAGCAGCCAGAGGCTCCAAGAGACCCAGTACTTC
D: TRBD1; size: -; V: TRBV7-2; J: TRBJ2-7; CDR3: CASSLAGTGGLRGYEQYF; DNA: TGTGCCAGCAGCTTAGCGGGGACAGGGGGCCTCCGGGGGTACGAGCAGTACTTC
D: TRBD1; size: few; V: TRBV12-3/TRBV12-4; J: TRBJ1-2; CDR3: CASSVTGGNYGYTF; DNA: TGTGCCAGCAGCGTGACAGGGGGCAACTATGGCTACACCTTC
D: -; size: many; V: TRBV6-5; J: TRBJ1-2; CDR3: CASSYASGAGYTF; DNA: TGTGCCAGCAGTTACGCGTCGGGCGCGGGCTACACCTTC
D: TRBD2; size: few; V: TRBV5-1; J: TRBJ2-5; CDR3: CASSLGLNQETQYF; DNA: TGCGCCAGCAGCCTGGGACTAAACCAAGAGACCCAGTACTTC
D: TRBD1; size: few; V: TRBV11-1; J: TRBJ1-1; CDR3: CASSSRQRDRSFMNTEAFF; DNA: TGTGCCAGCAGCTCCCGGCAACGGGACAGGTCCTTCATGAACACTGAAGCTTTCTTT
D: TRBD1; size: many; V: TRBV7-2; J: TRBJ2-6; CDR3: CASRTGRSGANVLTF; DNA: TGTGCCAGCAGGACAGGGCGGTCTGGGGCCAACGTCCTGACTTTC
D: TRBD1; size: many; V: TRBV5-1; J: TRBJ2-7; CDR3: CASSRTGVSYEQYF; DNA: TGCGCCAGCAGCAGAACAGGGGTCTCCTACGAGCAGTACTTC
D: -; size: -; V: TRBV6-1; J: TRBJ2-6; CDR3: CASSEPGRRANVLTF; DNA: TGTGCCAGCAGTGAACCGGGGAGGAGGGCCAACGTCCTGACTTTC
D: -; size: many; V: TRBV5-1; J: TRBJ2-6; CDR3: CASSNPDVLTF; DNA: TGCGCCAGCAGCAACCCGGACGTCCTGACTTTC
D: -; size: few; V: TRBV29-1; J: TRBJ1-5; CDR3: CSVGGGNGNQPQHF; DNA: TGCAGCGTTGGAGGGGGGAATGGCAATCAGCCCCAGCATTTT
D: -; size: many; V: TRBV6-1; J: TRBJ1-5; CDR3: CASSAIIGWGDQPQHF; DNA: TGTGCCAGCAGTGCAATAATTGGGTGGGGTGATCAGCCCCAGCATTTT
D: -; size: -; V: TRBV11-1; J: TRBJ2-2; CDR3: CASSPGLLGNTGELFF; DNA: TGTGCCAGCAGCCCAGGATTACTGGGCAACACCGGGGAGCTGTTTTTT
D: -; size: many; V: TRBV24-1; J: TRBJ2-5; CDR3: CATSWGSETQYF; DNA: TGTGCCACCAGCTGGGGTTCGGAGACCCAGTACTTC
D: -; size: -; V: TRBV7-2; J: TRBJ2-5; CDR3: CASSLRQETQDF; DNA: TGTGCCAGCAGCTTAAGGCAAGAGACCCAGGACTTC
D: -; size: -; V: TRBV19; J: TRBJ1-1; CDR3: CASSTTLNSGEAFF; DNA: TGTGCCAGTAGTACCACACTGAACAGTGGTGAAGCTTTCTTT
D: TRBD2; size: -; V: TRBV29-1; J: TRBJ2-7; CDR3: CSVGPTSGGAYEQYF; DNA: TGCAGCGTTGGCCCGACTAGCGGGGGGGCCTACGAGCAGTACTTC
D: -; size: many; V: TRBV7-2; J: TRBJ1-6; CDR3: CASSPSRGRNSPLHF; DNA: TGTGCCAGCAGCCCCAGCAGGGGACGTAATTCACCCCTCCACTTT
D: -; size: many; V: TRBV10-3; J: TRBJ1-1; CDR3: CAISEGGVAFF; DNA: TGTGCCATCAGTGAGGGGGGCGTAGCTTTCTTT
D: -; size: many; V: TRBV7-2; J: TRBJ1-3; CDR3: CASSLDPRATIYF; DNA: TGTGCCAGCAGCTTAGACCCCAGAGCCACCATATATTTT